This T cell receptor (beta chain) emerged from a study of T cells expressing NK-cell markers (dated by TCRdb to 2020 to 2022). For context, the study as a whole: TCR beta-chain repertoires were profiled in sorted CD3+CD56+NKG2C+, CD3+CD56+NKG2C- and CD3+CD56-NKG2C+ T-cell subsets from seven or eight donors. Among the eight sequenced donors, only one was HCMV-seronegative, while the other seven were HCMV-seropositive. Randomly selected healthy volunteers, three men and five women, were used as the eight sequenced donors. Illumina HiSeq 2000/2500, MiSeq or NextSeq was used to sequence libraries as 2 x 150 bp reads.

A note on this clonotype: The antigen this receptor binds is unknown.

Points the paper makes about the study in general: It remained unclear whether the expanded NKG2C-expressing T cell clones were specific for HCMV antigens. Those dominant clonotypes were again the most abundant among CD3+CD56-NKG2C+ cells in a handful of donors, at roughly 25-65%. In roughly 6 donors, the dominant CD3+CD56+NKG2C+ clonotypes were among the top 10 CD8+ clonotypes and accounted for roughly 1.0-7.0% of CD8+ T cells.

Counted from cysteine to phenylalanine, this CDR3 has 15 amino acids. No DNA is recorded. CDR1 is given as SGHRS and CDR2 as YFSETQ, both from the germline V gene. HCMV serostatus was determined by detecting HCMV-specific IgG in serum with a commercial ELISA kit. Peripheral blood mononuclear cells were isolated from blood by Ficoll density gradient centrifugation. TCRdb shows the sequencer as Illumina HiSeq 2000. 5'RACE template switching, by which a universal primer site and unique molecular identifiers were added, was used to make TCR beta cDNA libraries. Priming for cDNA synthesis came from the TCR beta constant segment, and two successive PCR amplification steps followed. Per the authors' processing: MIGEC was used to demultiplex reads and group the reads by UMI, and MiTCR was used to assemble and quantify clonotypes. To remove erroneous sequences, TCR cDNA sequences were retained only when supported by two or more reads. The tcR package was used for downstream repertoire analysis, with clonotypes matched between fractions based on CDR3 nucleotide sequence plus V segment. VDJmatch was used to annotate antigen specificity against VDJdb, with one amino acid substitution in CDR3 permitted. With the reads reprocessed by TCRdb, a single entry stands for each CDR3 protein sequence and no DNA is reported. TCRdb, not the original authors, processed these V and J calls. This sample's table carries about 550,000 distinct CDR3 sequences. About 3.6% of the sample rests with the top ten.

The clonotype comes from a man aged 18 to 30 in good health. Donor details come from another sample of the same person, matched by shared clones. Sequencing was carried out using blood T cells: a sorted CD56 or NKG2C T cell subset, CD4+ or CD8+ T cells, or bulk PBMC T cells (not recorded which). The rearranged segments are TRBV5-1 and TRBJ2-1; the TCRdb call, TRBD1, lacks DNA for checking. Here the CDR3 is given as CASSLDGQGFNEQFF.